The rows below give T cell receptor beta chains drawn from one sample of a study of cytomegalovirus exposure and HLA in healthy donors. Sequencing used immunoSEQ multiplex PCR; TCRdb keeps in-frame clones, though not all of them. The sample has some 80,000 clones, roughly 94% seen once. The sequencing sample was made of PBMCs. Receptors were obtained from a woman between 18 and 29 years old in good health and CMV-seronegative. CDR3s include the opening cysteine and the closing phenylalanine or tryptophan. D genes are given only for firm matches. Expanded clones get a size class; other rows say once, few or many, or leave the size out.

clone_size: large
v_call: TRBV27
cdr3_length: 14
d_call: TRBD1
j_call: TRBJ2-7
cdr3_nt: TGTGCCAGCAGCCCCCTCACAGGGGACCACGAGCAGTACTTC
cdr3_aa: CASSPLTGDHEQYF

clone_size: .
v_call: TRBV27
cdr3_length: 12
d_call: .
j_call: TRBJ2-3
cdr3_nt: TGTGCCAGCAGTTTGTCGGGGTGGACGCAGTATTTT
cdr3_aa: CASSLSGWTQYF

clone_size: .
v_call: TRBV9
cdr3_length: 16
d_call: TRBD2
j_call: TRBJ2-3
cdr3_nt: TGTGCCAGCAGCGTAGAGCTAGCGGCTAGCACAGATACGCAGTATTTT
cdr3_aa: CASSVELAASTDTQYF

clone_size: .
v_call: TRBV28
cdr3_length: 13
d_call: .
j_call: TRBJ1-2
cdr3_nt: TGTGCCAGCAGCCCTATTAGGGGGTATGGCTACACCTTC
cdr3_aa: CASSPIRGYGYTF

clone_size: .
v_call: TRBV10-2
cdr3_length: 14
d_call: .
j_call: TRBJ2-1
cdr3_nt: TGCGCCAGACCCGGTGACCGGGGGAGCAATGAGCAGTTCTTC
cdr3_aa: CARPGDRGSNEQFF

clone_size: .
v_call: TRBV5-5
cdr3_length: 14
d_call: TRBD2
j_call: TRBJ2-1
cdr3_nt: TGTGCCAGCAGCTTGGAGCGGGGTATCCATGAGCAGTTCTTC
cdr3_aa: CASSLERGIHEQFF

clone_size: .
v_call: TRBV11-2
cdr3_length: 14
d_call: .
j_call: TRBJ1-2
cdr3_nt: TGTGCCAGCAGCTTAGAGTTAGCTAACTATGGCTACACCTTC
cdr3_aa: CASSLELANYGYTF

clone_size: few
v_call: TRBV4-3
cdr3_length: 15
d_call: .
j_call: TRBJ1-1
cdr3_nt: TGCGCCAGCAGCCCGACAGGATGGGTGAACACTGAAGCTTTCTTT
cdr3_aa: CASSPTGWVNTEAFF

clone_size: once
v_call: TRBV5-1
cdr3_length: 17
d_call: TRBD1
j_call: TRBJ1-3
cdr3_nt: TGCGCCAGCAGCCCGGGAATAGGGGGCGAGACTGGAAACACCATATATTTT
cdr3_aa: CASSPGIGGETGNTIYF

clone_size: .
v_call: TRBV12-5
cdr3_length: 15
d_call: .
j_call: TRBJ2-5
cdr3_nt: TGTGCTAGTGGTTCGGGTAATCCATACCAAGAGACCCAGTACTTC
cdr3_aa: CASGSGNPYQETQYF

clone_size: .
v_call: TRBV4-1
cdr3_length: 17
d_call: TRBD2
j_call: TRBJ2-1
cdr3_nt: TGCGCCAGCAGCTCCTCTAACGGGAGGTCTGTAGACAATGAGCAGTTCTTC
cdr3_aa: CASSSSNGRSVDNEQFF

clone_size: .
v_call: TRBV18
cdr3_length: 15
d_call: TRBD1
j_call: TRBJ1-2
cdr3_nt: TGTGCCAGCTCCCCTGACAGGGGTGTCCCCTATGGCTACACCTTC
cdr3_aa: CASSPDRGVPYGYTF

clone_size: .
v_call: TRBV13
cdr3_length: 16
d_call: .
j_call: TRBJ2-5
cdr3_nt: TGTGCCAGCAGCTTCGGAGGGGGGGAGAGCCAAGAGACCCAGTACTTC
cdr3_aa: CASSFGGGESQETQYF

clone_size: .
v_call: TRBV5-1
cdr3_length: 16
d_call: TRBD1
j_call: TRBJ1-1
cdr3_nt: TGCGCCAGCAGCTTGGCTCCCGGACAGGGTAACACTGAAGCTTTCTTT
cdr3_aa: CASSLAPGQGNTEAFF

clone_size: .
v_call: TRBV5-4
cdr3_length: 16
d_call: .
j_call: TRBJ1-4
cdr3_nt: TGTGCCAGCAGCTTCGATATTAAAGGGGGGGCTGAAAAACTGTTTTTT
cdr3_aa: CASSFDIKGGAEKLFF

clone_size: .
v_call: TRBV10-3
cdr3_length: 15
d_call: .
j_call: TRBJ1-1
cdr3_nt: TGTGCCATCAGTGAAAATAGTCAGGGAAACACTGAAGCTTTCTTT
cdr3_aa: CAISENSQGNTEAFF

clone_size: .
v_call: TRBV9
cdr3_length: 15
d_call: TRBD2
j_call: TRBJ2-7
cdr3_nt: TGTGCCAGCAGCTCCGACAGAGGCGGGAGCTACGAGCAGTACTTC
cdr3_aa: CASSSDRGGSYEQYF

clone_size: .
v_call: TRBV5-5
cdr3_length: 14
d_call: .
j_call: TRBJ1-1
cdr3_nt: TGTGCCAGCAGCTTGGCGGGGGTTGGGACTGAAGCTTTCTTT
cdr3_aa: CASSLAGVGTEAFF

clone_size: .
v_call: TRBV27
cdr3_length: 15
d_call: .
j_call: TRBJ1-3
cdr3_nt: TGTGCCAGCAGTCCCAGAGCGGGCACTGGAAACACCATATATTTT
cdr3_aa: CASSPRAGTGNTIYF

clone_size: .
v_call: TRBV6-5
cdr3_length: 12
d_call: .
j_call: TRBJ2-7
cdr3_nt: TGTGCCAGCAGATTGTACAGCTACGAGCAGTACTTC
cdr3_aa: CASRLYSYEQYF

clone_size: .
v_call: TRBV23-1
cdr3_length: 16
d_call: .
j_call: TRBJ2-2
cdr3_nt: TGCGCCAGCAGTCAATCGGAGTACCTCAACACCGGGGAGCTGTTTTTT
cdr3_aa: CASSQSEYLNTGELFF

clone_size: .
v_call: TRBV27
cdr3_length: 17
d_call: TRBD1
j_call: TRBJ2-2
cdr3_nt: TGTGCCAGCAGTCCCGACGGGGACAGCGCGAACACCGGGGAGCTGTTTTTT
cdr3_aa: CASSPDGDSANTGELFF

clone_size: .
v_call: TRBV4-3
cdr3_length: 14
d_call: .
j_call: TRBJ2-2
cdr3_nt: TGCGCCAGCAGCCAAGCAGGGAACACCGGGGAGCTGTTTTTT
cdr3_aa: CASSQAGNTGELFF

clone_size: .
v_call: TRBV15
cdr3_length: 13
d_call: TRBD2
j_call: TRBJ2-5
cdr3_nt: TGTGCCACCAGCAGACCCGGGGGGGAGACCCAGTACTTC
cdr3_aa: CATSRPGGETQYF

clone_size: .
v_call: TRBV6-6
cdr3_length: 13
d_call: .
j_call: TRBJ1-2
cdr3_nt: TGTGCCAGCATCTACCGGGACAAGGGGGGCTACACCTTC
cdr3_aa: CASIYRDKGGYTF